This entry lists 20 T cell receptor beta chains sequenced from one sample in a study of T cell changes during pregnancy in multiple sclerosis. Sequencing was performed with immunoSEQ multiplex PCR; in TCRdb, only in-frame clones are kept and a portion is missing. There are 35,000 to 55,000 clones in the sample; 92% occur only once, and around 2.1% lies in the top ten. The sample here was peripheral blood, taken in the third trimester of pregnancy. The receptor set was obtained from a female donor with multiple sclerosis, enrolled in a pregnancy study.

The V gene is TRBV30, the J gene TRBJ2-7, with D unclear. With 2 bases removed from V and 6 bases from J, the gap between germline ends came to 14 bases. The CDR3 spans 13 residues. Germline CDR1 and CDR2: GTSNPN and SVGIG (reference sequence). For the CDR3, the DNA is TGTGCCTGGAGTCTAGTAGGCGGTGGCGAGCAGTACTTC. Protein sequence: CAWSLVGGGEQYF. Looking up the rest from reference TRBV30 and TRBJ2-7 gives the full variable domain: SQTIHQWPATLVQPVGSPLSLECTVEGTSNPNLYWYRQAAGRGLQLLFYSVGIGQISSEVPQNLSASRPQDRQFILSSKKLLLSDSGFYLCAWSLVGGGEQYFGPGTRLTVT.

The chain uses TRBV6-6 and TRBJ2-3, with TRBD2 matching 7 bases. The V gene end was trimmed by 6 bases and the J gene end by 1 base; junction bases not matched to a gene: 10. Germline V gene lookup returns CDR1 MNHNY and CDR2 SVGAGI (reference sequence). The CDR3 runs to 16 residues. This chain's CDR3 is CASRPGGGPGTDTQYF. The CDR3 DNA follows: TGTGCCAGCAGACCCGGGGGAGGGCCCGGCACAGATACGCAGTATTTT.

The CDR3 DNA reads as TGTGCCAGCAGCCGCAGGGGCCCCTACGAGCAGTACTTC. Protein sequence: CASSRRGPYEQYF. The rearrangement links TRBV11-3 to TRBJ2-7, with D tentatively TRBD1 (6 bases). Germline-derived CDR1 and CDR2 are SGHNT and YENEEA. The CDR3 is 13 residues long. The V end lost 5 bases, the J end lost 2 bases, and 10 bases lay between the germline ends.

The CDR3 loop reads CASSHIRGLGREQYF. The CDR3 DNA reads as TGTGCCAGCAGTCATATCAGGGGGCTAGGTCGGGAGCAGTACTTC. This sequence joins TRBV25-1 and TRBJ2-7, with TRBD1 matching 8 bases. Germline values: CDR1 MGHDK, CDR2 SYGVNS. The CDR3 loop spans 15 amino acids. V was pared by 5 bases and J by 7 bases, with 13 bases of the junction left unmatched.

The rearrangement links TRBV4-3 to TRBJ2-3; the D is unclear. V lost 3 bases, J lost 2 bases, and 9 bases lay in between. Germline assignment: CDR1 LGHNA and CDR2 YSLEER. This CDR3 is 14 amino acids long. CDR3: CASSHSIITDTQYF. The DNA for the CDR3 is TGCGCCAGCAGCCATAGCATAATCACAGATACGCAGTATTTT.

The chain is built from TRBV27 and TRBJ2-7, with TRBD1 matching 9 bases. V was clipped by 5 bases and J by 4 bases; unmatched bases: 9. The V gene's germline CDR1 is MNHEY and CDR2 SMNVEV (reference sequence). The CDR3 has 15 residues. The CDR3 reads CASSAPDRGEYEQYF. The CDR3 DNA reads TGTGCCAGCAGTGCCCCCGACAGGGGGGAGTACGAGCAGTACTTC.

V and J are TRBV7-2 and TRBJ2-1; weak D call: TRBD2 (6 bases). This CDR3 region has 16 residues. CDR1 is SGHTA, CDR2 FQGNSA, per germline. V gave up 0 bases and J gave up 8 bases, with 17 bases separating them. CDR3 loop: CASSLAPREFWDEQFF. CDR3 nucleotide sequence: TGTGCCAGCAGCTTAGCGCCCCGGGAGTTTTGGGATGAGCAGTTCTTC.

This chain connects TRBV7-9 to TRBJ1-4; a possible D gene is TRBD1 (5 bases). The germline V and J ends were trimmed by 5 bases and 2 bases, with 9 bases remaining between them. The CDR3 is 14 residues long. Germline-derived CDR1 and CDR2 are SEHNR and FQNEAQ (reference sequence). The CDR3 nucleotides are TGTGCCAGCAGCGTTCGGGGGACTAATGAAAAACTGTTTTTT. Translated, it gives CASSVRGTNEKLFF. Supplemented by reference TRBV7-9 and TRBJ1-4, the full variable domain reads DTGVSQNPRHKITKRGQNVTFRCDPISEHNRLYWYRQTLGQGPEFLTYFQNEAQLEKSRLLSDRFSAERPKGSFSTLEIQRTEQGDSAMYLCASSVRGTNEKLFFGSGTQLSVL.

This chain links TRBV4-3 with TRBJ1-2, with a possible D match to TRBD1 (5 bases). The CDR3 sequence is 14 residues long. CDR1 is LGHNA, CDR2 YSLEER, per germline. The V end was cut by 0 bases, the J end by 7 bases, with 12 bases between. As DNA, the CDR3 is TGCGCCAGCAGCCAAGATAGCCAGGGTATTGGCTACACCTTC. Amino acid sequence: CASSQDSQGIGYTF.

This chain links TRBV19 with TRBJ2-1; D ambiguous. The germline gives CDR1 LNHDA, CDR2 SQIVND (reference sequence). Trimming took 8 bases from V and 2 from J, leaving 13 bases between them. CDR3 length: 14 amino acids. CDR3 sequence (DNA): TGTGCCAGTCGCGACATCCGAACCTACAATGAGCAGTTCTTC. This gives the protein CASRDIRTYNEQFF.

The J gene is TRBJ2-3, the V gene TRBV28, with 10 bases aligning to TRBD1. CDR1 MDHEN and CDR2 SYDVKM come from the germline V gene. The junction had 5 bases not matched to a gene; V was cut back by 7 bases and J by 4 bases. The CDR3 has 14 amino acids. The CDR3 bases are TGTGCCAGCACCGGGACAGGGGACGCAGATACGCAGTATTTT. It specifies CASTGTGDADTQYF.

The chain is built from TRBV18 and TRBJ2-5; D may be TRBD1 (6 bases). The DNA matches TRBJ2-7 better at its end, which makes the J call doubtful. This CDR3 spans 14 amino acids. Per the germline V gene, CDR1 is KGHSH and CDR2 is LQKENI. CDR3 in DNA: TGTGCCAGCTCACCGAAGGGGGACGGATACGAGCAGTACTTC. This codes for CASSPKGDGYEQYF.

CDR3 coding DNA: TGTGCCAGCAGTTACCAAGGGGGCATGGGTTATGAGCAGTTCTTC. Translation gives CASSYQGGMGYEQFF. The V call is TRBV6-5, the J call TRBJ2-1, with TRBD1 matching over 7 bases. Trimming at V came to 2 bases and at J to 8 bases, leaving 9 bases not matched to a gene. The germline V gene encodes CDR1 MNHEY and CDR2 SVGAGI. The CDR3 spans 15 residues.

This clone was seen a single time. CDR3 sequence: CASSTGGPQETQYF. CDR3 bases: TGTGCCAGCAGTACAGGGGGACCCCAAGAGACCCAGTACTTC. This chain uses TRBV6-6 with TRBJ2-5; 8 nucleotides line up with TRBD1. Germline trimming cut 5 bases from V and 1 base from J; bases unmatched to any gene: 3. Germline V gene lookup returns CDR1 MNHNY and CDR2 SVGAGI (reference sequence). This CDR3 has 14 amino acids.

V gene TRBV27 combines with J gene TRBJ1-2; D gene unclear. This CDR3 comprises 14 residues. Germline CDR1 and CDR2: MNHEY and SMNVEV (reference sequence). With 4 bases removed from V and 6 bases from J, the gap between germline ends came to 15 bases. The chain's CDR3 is CASSSMGPPDGYTF. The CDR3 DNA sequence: TGTGCCAGCAGTTCCATGGGCCCGCCCGATGGCTACACCTTC.

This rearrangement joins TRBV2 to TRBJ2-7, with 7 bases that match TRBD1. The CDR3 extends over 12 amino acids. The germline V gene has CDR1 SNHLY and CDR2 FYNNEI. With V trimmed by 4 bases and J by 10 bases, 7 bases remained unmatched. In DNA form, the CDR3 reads TGTGCCAGCAGTGCAGGGGGTCCGGCTCAGTACTTC. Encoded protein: CASSAGGPAQYF.

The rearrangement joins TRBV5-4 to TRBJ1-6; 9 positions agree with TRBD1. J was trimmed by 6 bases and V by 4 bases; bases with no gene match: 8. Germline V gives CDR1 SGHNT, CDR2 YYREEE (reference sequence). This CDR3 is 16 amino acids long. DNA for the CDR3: TGTGCCAGCAGCGACAGGGGGGGGTCATCTAATTCACCCCTCCACTTT. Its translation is CASSDRGGSSNSPLHF.

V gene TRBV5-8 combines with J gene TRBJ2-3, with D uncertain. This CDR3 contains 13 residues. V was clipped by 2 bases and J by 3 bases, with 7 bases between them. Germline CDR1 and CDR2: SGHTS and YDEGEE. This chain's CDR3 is CASSFIGTDTQYF. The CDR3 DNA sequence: TGTGCCAGCAGCTTTATCGGGACAGATACGCAGTATTTT.

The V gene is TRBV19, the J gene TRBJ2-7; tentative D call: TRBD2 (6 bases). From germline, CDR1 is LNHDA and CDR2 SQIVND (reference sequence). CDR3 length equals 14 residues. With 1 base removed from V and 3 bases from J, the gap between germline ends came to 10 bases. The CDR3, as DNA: TGTGCCAGTAGTATAGTAATCGGGAGCTACGAGCAGTACTTC. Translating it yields CASSIVIGSYEQYF.

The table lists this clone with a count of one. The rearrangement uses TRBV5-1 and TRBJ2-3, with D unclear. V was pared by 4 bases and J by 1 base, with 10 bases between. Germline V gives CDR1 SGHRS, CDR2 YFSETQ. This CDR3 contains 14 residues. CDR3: CASSPPPGTDTQYF. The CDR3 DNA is TGCGCCAGCAGCCCCCCTCCGGGCACAGATACGCAGTATTTT. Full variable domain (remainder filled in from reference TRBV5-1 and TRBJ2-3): KAGVTQTPRYLIKTRGQQVTLSCSPISGHRSVSWYQQTPGQGLQFLFEYFSETQRNKGNFPGRFSGRQFSNSRSEMNVSTLELGDSALYLCASSPPPGTDTQYFGPGTRLTVL.